This T cell receptor (beta chain) was recovered during a study of cytomegalovirus exposure and HLA in healthy donors. Overall study results and limits: Cytomegalovirus association was assigned to about 180 TCR beta chains. A few V segments could not be told apart, such as TRBV6-2 and TRBV6-3, and were left out.

In regard to this clone: Its target is unknown.

Amplification used 60 Vbeta primers and 13 Jbeta primers. Produced via immunoSEQ multiplex PCR; TCRdb's table is partial and in-frame only. The sample shows 100,000 to 150,000 clones, about four fifths of them seen only once. The germline gives CDR1 MNHEY, CDR2 SMNVEV (reference sequence). With 2 bases removed from V and 3 bases from J, the gap between germline ends came to 10 bases. CDR3 length: 15 amino acids. Sequences were obtained from PBMCs. This receptor was obtained from a man between 18 and 35 years old in good health and CMV-seronegative. The genes are TRBV27 and TRBJ1-4; no clear D. The CDR3 DNA reads as TGTGCCAGCAGTTTAGGGCAGGTCCCTAATGAAAAACTGTTTTTT. Protein product: CASSLGQVPNEKLFF.